The 24 T cell receptor beta chains given below trace back to one sample, sequenced in a study of T cell responses to AZD1222 COVID-19 vaccine. The protocol was immunoSEQ multiplex PCR, while the TCRdb copy is restricted to in-frame clones and leaves out a portion. This table has some 170,000 clones, about 89% appearing once. This specimen consisted of peripheral blood, obtained on day 0 of AZD1222 vaccination. Receptors were obtained from an adult in good health.

The J gene is TRBJ1-1, the V gene TRBV16; 10 bases map to TRBD1. The CDR3 has 15 residues. From germline, CDR1 is KGHSY and CDR2 FQNENV. V was clipped by 0 bases and J by 5 bases; unmatched bases: 3. The CDR3 reads CASSQSWTGGTEAFF. Here the CDR3 DNA reads TGTGCCAGCAGCCAATCTTGGACAGGGGGGACTGAAGCTTTCTTT.

This clone was observed a few times. The rearrangement uses TRBV29-1 and TRBJ1-3; D unclear. V shed 4 bases and J shed 0 bases, with 4 bases lying between them. Germline lookup yields CDR1 SQVTM and CDR2 ANQGSEA. This CDR3 is 12 amino acids long. The CDR3 DNA is TGCAGCGTTGCGAGCTCTGGAAACACCATATATTTT. This encodes CSVASSGNTIYF. The whole variable domain, filled in from reference TRBV29-1 and TRBJ1-3, reads SAVISQKPSRDICQRGTSLTIQCQVDSQVTMMFWYRQQPGQSLTLIATANQGSEATYESGFVIDKFPISRPNLTFSTLTVSNMSPEDSSIYLCSVASSGNTIYFGEGSWLTVV.

The chain recombines TRBV12-5 with TRBJ1-6, with D possibly matching TRBD1 (6 bases). V lost 4 bases and J lost 11, with 12 bases in between. Germline V CDR1 and CDR2: LGHNT, FRNRAP. The CDR3 has 13 residues. The CDR3 nucleotides read TGTGCTAGTGGTTGGGGGCCTGGGGCACCCCTCCACTTT. Translation gives CASGWGPGAPLHF.

The CDR3 DNA follows: TGTGCCACCAGCAGAGACTCAGGAGCGCAATATGGCTACACCTTC. Its protein is CATSRDSGAQYGYTF. This sequence joins TRBV15 and TRBJ1-2; no clear D gene. In germline, CDR1 is LNHNV, CDR2 YYDKDF (reference sequence). The germline V and J ends were trimmed by 0 bases and 5 bases, with 13 bases remaining between them. The CDR3 is 15 amino acids.

The rearrangement uses TRBV18 and TRBJ1-5, with D possibly TRBD1 on 5 matching bases. Germline CDR1 is KGHSH and CDR2 is LQKENI. The CDR3 runs to 15 residues. With 3 bases removed from V and 2 bases from J, the gap between germline ends came to 11 bases. The CDR3 DNA reads TGTGCCAGCTCACCGGGGGGGAACGGCAATCAGCCCCAGCATTTT. This translates into CASSPGGNGNQPQHF.

This rearrangement joins TRBV6-5 to TRBJ1-5; the D gene is possibly TRBD1 (5 bases). Trimming shortened V by 6 bases and J by 2 bases, and 8 bases separated the two germline ends. The CDR3 spans 13 residues. In germline, CDR1 is MNHEY, CDR2 SVGAGI. The CDR3 DNA reads as TGTGCCAGCAGCGCGGGGGGCAATCAGCCCCAGCATTTT. Translation: CASSAGGNQPQHF.

The chain combines TRBV6-6 with TRBJ2-1; 10 bases fit TRBD1. There are 19 residues in the CDR3. J lost 6 bases, V lost 6 bases, and 20 bases had no gene match. Germline CDR1 is MNHNY and CDR2 is SVGAGI (reference sequence). The CDR3 protein is CASSSLLLTGTGVSNEQFF. DNA of the CDR3: TGTGCCAGCAGCTCACTACTTTTAACCGGGACAGGGGTCTCCAATGAGCAGTTCTTC.

The chain uses TRBV19 and TRBJ2-7; 13 positions match TRBD2. The V and J ends lost 10 bases and 6 bases, in that order; junction bases with no gene match: 12. Germline loops: CDR1 LNHDA, CDR2 SQIVND (reference sequence). There are 15 residues in the CDR3. Here the CDR3 reads CATALAGGPVFEQYF. The CDR3, as DNA: TGTGCCACGGCACTAGCGGGAGGGCCTGTTTTCGAGCAGTACTTC.

The chain combines TRBV6-2 or TRBV6-3 with TRBJ1-5; no firm D call. This CDR3 is 15 amino acids long. V dropped 2 bases and J dropped 2 bases, with 10 bases sitting between them. In germline, CDR1 is MNHEY, CDR2 SVGEGT. DNA of the CDR3: TGTGCCAGCAGTTACGAGGTCAGAGGCAATCAGCCCCAGCATTTT. This codes for CASSYEVRGNQPQHF.

The rearrangement uses TRBV12-3 or TRBV12-4 and TRBJ2-7; D perhaps matches TRBD1 (6 bases). The CDR3 covers 13 residues. V was shortened by 7 bases and J by 7 bases, with 17 bases between the two germline ends. The CDR3 sequence is CASIEAGRGEQYF. DNA for the CDR3: TGTGCCAGCATCGAAGCCGGCAGGGGTGAGCAGTACTTC.

V gene TRBV18 combines with J gene TRBJ1-1, with D unclear. V lost 3 bases to trimming and J lost 2 bases, with 4 bases between them. CDR1 and CDR2 (germline): KGHSH, LQKENI. This CDR3 is 12 amino acids long. CDR3 sequence (DNA): TGTGCCAGCTCACCTACTAACACTGAAGCTTTCTTT. It translates to CASSPTNTEAFF.

This chain joins TRBV15 and TRBJ1-4, with D unresolved. Germline CDR1 reads LNHNV; CDR2 reads YYDKDF (reference sequence). There are 13 residues in the CDR3. The V end lost 0 bases, the J end lost 4 bases, and 3 bases lay between the germline ends. The CDR3 sequence is CATSRDHNEKLFF. CDR3 nucleotide sequence: TGTGCCACCAGCAGAGACCATAATGAAAAACTGTTTTTT.

This clone occurred once. The chain is built from TRBV19 and TRBJ2-4; 7 bases are shared with TRBD2. The germline gives CDR1 LNHDA, CDR2 SQIVND (reference sequence). V lost 3 bases, J lost 6 bases, and 2 bases stayed unmatched. CDR3 length: 13 residues. The CDR3 here is CASSIASGNIQYF. The CDR3 coding sequence is TGTGCCAGTAGTATCGCTAGCGGAAACATTCAGTACTTC.

The rearrangement links TRBV7-3 to TRBJ1-1; 7 nucleotides line up with TRBD1. This CDR3 contains 15 residues. CDR1 SGHTA and CDR2 FQGTGA come from the germline V gene. Losses at the gene ends were 0 bases for V and 0 bases for J; bases not matched to a gene: 1. This CDR3 is CASSLTGGLNTEAFF. The DNA of the CDR3 is TGTGCCAGCAGCTTAACAGGGGGCCTGAACACTGAAGCTTTCTTT.

The chain is built from TRBV28 and TRBJ2-3; 10 bases are a match to TRBD2. This CDR3 has 14 amino acids. In germline, CDR1 is MDHEN, CDR2 SYDVKM. V was pared by 6 bases and J by 6 bases, with 6 bases of the junction left unmatched. This CDR3 is CASSSGGAADTQYF. The CDR3, as DNA: TGTGCCAGCAGCAGCGGGGGGGCTGCGGATACGCAGTATTTT.

V is TRBV19 and J is TRBJ1-5; TRBD1 matches 10 bases. From germline, CDR1 is LNHDA and CDR2 SQIVND (reference sequence). The CDR3 spans 16 residues. V trimming: 4 bases; J trimming: 6 bases; junction bases outside the gene matches: 9. CDR3 nucleotides: TGTGCCAGTAGTAGTGGACAGGGGGGCTTCAGTCAGCCCCAGCATTTT. Translating it yields CASSSGQGGFSQPQHF.

The chain joins TRBV28 to TRBJ1-3; no clear D. CDR3 length: 16 residues. CDR1 MDHEN and CDR2 SYDVKM come from the germline V gene. The V end was cut by 1 base, the J end by 4 bases, with 14 bases between. The CDR3 bases are TGTGCCAGCAGTTTATTACTCGGGGTGGGCGGAAACACCATATATTTT. This encodes CASSLLLGVGGNTIYF.

This clone was recorded once. CDR3: CASSEAGTVSYEQYV. Here the CDR3 DNA reads TGTGCCAGCAGTGAAGCGGGGACAGTCTCCTACGAGCAGTACGTC. V usage is TRBV2 and J usage is TRBJ2-7; 7 bases match TRBD1. Germline-derived CDR1 and CDR2 are SNHLY and FYNNEI. With V trimmed by 0 bases and J by 0 bases, 2 bases remained unmatched. The CDR3 is 15 residues long.

This chain links TRBV18 with TRBJ1-2; 8 bases are shared with TRBD1. The CDR3 has 16 residues. Germline loops: CDR1 KGHSH, CDR2 LQKENI. V shed 4 bases and J 8 bases; nucleotides not matched to a gene: 15. The CDR3 DNA sequence: TGTGCCAGCTCACAGCTTCCCGAAGACAGGGGACACGGCTACACCTTC. It encodes CASSQLPEDRGHGYTF.

The rearrangement joins TRBV24-1 to TRBJ2-2; tentative D call: TRBD1 (6 bases). This CDR3 comprises 14 residues. Germline V gives CDR1 KGHDR, CDR2 SFDVKD. Trimming pared 7 bases from V and 2 bases from J, leaving 10 bases between. As DNA, the CDR3 is TGTGCCACCAGAGGACAGCTTAACACCGGGGAGCTGTTTTTT. It yields the protein CATRGQLNTGELFF.

This chain uses TRBV2 with TRBJ2-2; perhaps TRBD2 as D (6 bases). The CDR3 has 14 residues. Germline CDR1 reads SNHLY; CDR2 reads FYNNEI. With 0 bases removed from V and 8 bases from J, the gap between germline ends came to 10 bases. This chain's CDR3 is CASSEAGRTGELFF. The CDR3 DNA follows: TGTGCCAGCAGTGAAGCGGGGAGGACAGGGGAGCTGTTTTTT.

J is TRBJ1-2 and V is TRBV24-1; TRBD1 matches 8 bases. The CDR3 covers 15 residues. V shed 3 bases, J shed 10 bases, and the junction held 12 bases outside the gene matches. Germline CDR1 KGHDR, CDR2 SFDVKD. CDR3 nucleotide sequence: TGTGCCACCAGTGATCCGACAGGGGCGGGTCGCGTCTACACCTTC. It specifies CATSDPTGAGRVYTF.

This chain joins TRBV19 and TRBJ1-1; a weak D match, TRBD1 (5 bases). V was pared by 3 bases and J by 1 base, with 12 bases between. Germline values: CDR1 LNHDA, CDR2 SQIVND (reference sequence). This CDR3 has 15 residues. The CDR3 DNA reads as TGTGCCAGTAGTATTTTTTACAGGACGAACACTGAAGCTTTCTTT. Amino acid sequence: CASSIFYRTNTEAFF.

This chain connects TRBV4-2 to TRBJ1-6; D gene uncertain. V lost 1 base to trimming and J lost 4 bases, with 8 bases between them. The CDR3 runs 15 residues. Germline V lookup: CDR1 LGHNA, CDR2 YNFKEQ. For the CDR3, the DNA is TGTGCCAGCAGCCAAGCTATGGATTATAATTCACCCCTCCACTTT. This encodes CASSQAMDYNSPLHF.